These 7 T cell receptor beta chains originate from one sample sequenced in a study of early T cells in non-severe SARS-CoV-2 infection. Via MiXCR, TCRdb re-called the 5' RACE reads, giving one row per CDR3 protein. The data contain fewer than 35,000 distinct CDR3 sequences, around 4.4% of them singletons. What was sequenced was whole blood. The origin of the receptors is an adult who was a healthcare worker with PCR-confirmed SARS-CoV-2 infection or an uninfected control (not recorded which).

This clonotype appeared many times. The chain employs TRBV18 and TRBJ2-1, with 13 bases matching TRBD2. V was clipped by 1 base and J by 9 bases; unmatched bases: 6. Germline V CDR1 and CDR2: KGHSH, LQKENI. There are 16 residues in the CDR3. CDR3 loop: CASSPRLAGGGGEQFF. The CDR3 region has the DNA TGTGCCAGCTCACCACGACTAGCGGGAGGCGGGGGTGAGCAGTTCTTC.

This clonotype has ten or more counts. This chain links TRBV10-3 with TRBJ2-3; 8 bases map to TRBD1. Germline trimming cut 2 bases from V and 5 bases from J; bases unmatched to any gene: 15. The germline V gene encodes CDR1 ENHRY and CDR2 SYGVKD. The CDR3 runs to 18 residues. CDR3 in DNA: TGTGCCATCAGTGAGATCGGAGGTGCGGTTGGACAGGGAGATACGCAGTATTTT. This gives the protein CAISEIGGAVGQGDTQYF.

There are many counts of this clonotype. The V and J genes are TRBV21-1 and TRBJ2-1; no DNA check was done on the table's D call, TRBD1. TRBV21-1 is designated a pseudogene. The CDR3 has 13 amino acids. The CDR3 spells CASSKDRINEQFF. In nucleotides, the CDR3 is TGTGCCAGCAGCAAAGACAGGATCAATGAGCAGTTCTTC.

V and J are TRBV19 and TRBJ2-5; TRBD2 might be the D (6 bases). This CDR3 has 15 amino acids. Trimming removed 5 bases at V and 4 bases at J, with 17 bases between. The germline gives CDR1 LNHDA, CDR2 SQIVND (reference sequence). The CDR3 protein is CASSPSWRDSETQYF. The DNA of the CDR3 is TGTGCCAGTAGTCCCAGTTGGCGGGATTCAGAGACCCAGTACTTC.

This clonotype was seen many times. The genes are TRBV13 and TRBJ1-1; D is unclear. This CDR3 comprises 15 residues. The V gene's germline CDR1 is PRHDT and CDR2 FYEKMQ (reference sequence). Trimming pared 0 bases from V and 4 bases from J, leaving 12 bases between. The CDR3: CASSLGPDRVTEAFF. CDR3 sequence (DNA): TGTGCCAGCAGCTTAGGACCGGATAGGGTCACTGAAGCTTTCTTT.

The sample holds many counts of this clonotype. The V call is TRBV15, the J call TRBJ2-3; 7 bases align to TRBD1. Germline values: CDR1 LNHNV, CDR2 YYDKDF (reference sequence). This CDR3 comprises 17 residues. The trim removed 3 bases at V and 0 bases at J, leaving 9 bases unmatched. In nucleotides, the CDR3 is TGTGCCACCAGCAGGGAAGGGGGCGAGAGAAGCACAGATACGCAGTATTTT. Amino acids: CATSREGGERSTDTQYF.

This clonotype was seen repeatedly, ten times or more. This chain joins TRBV7-2 and TRBJ2-7; D might be TRBD2 (6 bases). Germline loops: CDR1 SGHTA, CDR2 FQGNSA. The CDR3 extends over 15 amino acids. V gave up 1 base and J gave up 6 bases, with 16 bases separating them. The CDR3 protein is CASSLELGEVAEQYF. The CDR3, as DNA: TGTGCCAGCAGCTTAGAGCTGGGGGAGGTCGCCGAGCAGTACTTC. Full variable domain (outside the CDR3, taken from reference TRBV7-2 and TRBJ2-7): GAGVSQSPSNKVTEKGKDVELRCDPISGHTALYWYRQSLGQGLEFLIYFQGNSAPDKSGLPSDRFSAERTGGSVSTLTIQRTQQEDSAVYLCASSLELGEVAEQYFGPGTRLTVT.